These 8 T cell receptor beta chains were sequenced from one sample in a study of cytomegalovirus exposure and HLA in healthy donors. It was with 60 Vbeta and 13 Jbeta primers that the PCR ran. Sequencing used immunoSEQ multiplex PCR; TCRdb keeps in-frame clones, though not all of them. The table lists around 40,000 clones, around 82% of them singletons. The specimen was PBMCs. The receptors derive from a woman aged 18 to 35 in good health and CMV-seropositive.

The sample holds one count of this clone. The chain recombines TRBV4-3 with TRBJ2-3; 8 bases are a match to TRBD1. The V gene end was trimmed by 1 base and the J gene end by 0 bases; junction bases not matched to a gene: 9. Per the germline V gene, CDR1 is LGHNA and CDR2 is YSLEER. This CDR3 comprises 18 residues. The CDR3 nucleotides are TGCGCCAGCAGCCAAGCCCCTTCGACAGGGGCAAGCACAGATACGCAGTATTTT. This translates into CASSQAPSTGASTDTQYF.

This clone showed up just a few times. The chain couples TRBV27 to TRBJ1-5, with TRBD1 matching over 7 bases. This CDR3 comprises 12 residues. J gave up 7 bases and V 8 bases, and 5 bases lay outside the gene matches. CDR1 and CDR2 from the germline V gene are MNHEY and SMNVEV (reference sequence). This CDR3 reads CASRQGGQPQHF. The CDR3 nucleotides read TGTGCCAGCCGTCAGGGGGGACAGCCCCAGCATTTT.

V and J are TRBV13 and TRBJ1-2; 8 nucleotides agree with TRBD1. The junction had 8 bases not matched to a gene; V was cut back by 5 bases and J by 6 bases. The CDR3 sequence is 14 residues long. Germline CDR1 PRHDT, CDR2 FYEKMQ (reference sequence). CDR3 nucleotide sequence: TGTGCCAGCAGCCTACGGACAGGGAGGGATGGCTACACCTTC. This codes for CASSLRTGRDGYTF.

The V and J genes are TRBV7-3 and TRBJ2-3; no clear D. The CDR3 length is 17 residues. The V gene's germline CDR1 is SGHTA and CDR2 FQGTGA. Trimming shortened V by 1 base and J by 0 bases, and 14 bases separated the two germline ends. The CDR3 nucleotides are TGTGCCAGCAGCTTAAACTCCGGGTCACCAAGCACAGATACGCAGTATTTT. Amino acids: CASSLNSGSPSTDTQYF.

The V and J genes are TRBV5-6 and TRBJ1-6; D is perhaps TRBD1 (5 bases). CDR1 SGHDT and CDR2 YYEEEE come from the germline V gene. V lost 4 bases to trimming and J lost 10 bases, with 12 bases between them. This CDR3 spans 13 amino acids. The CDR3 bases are TGTGCCAGCAGCCGCGGGACCACCTCACCCCTCCACTTT. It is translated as CASSRGTTSPLHF.

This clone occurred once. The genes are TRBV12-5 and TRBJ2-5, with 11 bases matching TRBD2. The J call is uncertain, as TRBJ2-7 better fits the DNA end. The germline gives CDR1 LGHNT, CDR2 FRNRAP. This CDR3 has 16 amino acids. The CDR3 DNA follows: TGTGCTAGTGGTTTGGAGCGGGCTAGCGGGGGGTACGAGCAGTACTTC. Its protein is CASGLERASGGYEQYF.

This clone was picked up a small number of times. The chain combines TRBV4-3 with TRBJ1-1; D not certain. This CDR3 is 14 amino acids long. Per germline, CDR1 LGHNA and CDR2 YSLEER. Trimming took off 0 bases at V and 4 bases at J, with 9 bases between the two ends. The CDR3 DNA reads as TGCGCCAGCAGCCAAGACCCTATTACCACTGAAGCTTTCTTT. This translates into CASSQDPITTEAFF.

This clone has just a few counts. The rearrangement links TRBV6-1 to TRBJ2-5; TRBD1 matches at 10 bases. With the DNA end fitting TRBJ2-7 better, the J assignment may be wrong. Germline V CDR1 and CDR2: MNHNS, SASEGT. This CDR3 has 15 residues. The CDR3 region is CASSEGTGGTYEQYF. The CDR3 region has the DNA TGTGCCAGCAGTGAAGGGACAGGGGGTACCTACGAGCAGTACTTC.